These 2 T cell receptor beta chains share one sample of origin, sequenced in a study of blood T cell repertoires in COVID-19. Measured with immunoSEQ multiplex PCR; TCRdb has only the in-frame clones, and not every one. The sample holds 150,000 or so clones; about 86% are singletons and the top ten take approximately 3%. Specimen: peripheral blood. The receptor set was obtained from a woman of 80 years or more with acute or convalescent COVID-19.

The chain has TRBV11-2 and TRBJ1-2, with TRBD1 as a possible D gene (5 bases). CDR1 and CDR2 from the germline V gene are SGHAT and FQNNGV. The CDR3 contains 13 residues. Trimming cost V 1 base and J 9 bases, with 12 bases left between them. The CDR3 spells CASSLGGGARYTF. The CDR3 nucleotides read TGTGCCAGCAGCTTAGGCGGAGGGGCTCGCTACACCTTC.

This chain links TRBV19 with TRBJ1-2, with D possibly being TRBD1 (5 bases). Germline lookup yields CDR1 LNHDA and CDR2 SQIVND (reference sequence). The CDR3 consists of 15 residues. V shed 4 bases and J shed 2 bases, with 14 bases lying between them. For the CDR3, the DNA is TGTGCCAGTAGTAGCCTCCGGGACTTCAACTATGGCTACACCTTC. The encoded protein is CASSSLRDFNYGYTF. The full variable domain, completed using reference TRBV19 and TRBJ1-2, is DGGITQSPKYLFRKEGQNVTLSCEQNLNHDAMYWYRQDPGQGLRLIYYSQIVNDFQKGDIAEGYSVSREKKESFPLTVTSAQKNPTAFYLCASSSLRDFNYGYTFGSGTRLTVV.